This entry describes one T cell receptor (beta chain). The antigen is unknown. The sample originates from a study of cytomegalovirus exposure and HLA in healthy donors. The CDR3 extends over 16 amino acids. V was trimmed by 2 bases and J by 3 bases, leaving 17 bases between them. CDR1 and CDR2 from the germline V gene are KGHSH and LQKENI. Primers: 60 Vbeta forward and 13 Jbeta reverse. Profiling relied on immunoSEQ multiplex PCR, and the TCRdb table lists in-frame clones only, not all of them. The sample data list approximately 38,000 clones. Points from the study as a whole: Under in vitro conditions, a few CMV-associated chains were confirmed as specific for CMV antigens. It was reportedly the case that the classifier diagnosed cytomegalovirus status with high specificity and sensitivity. TCR beta sequences reportedly predicted most subjects' HLA-A and HLA-B alleles accurately. Later, an analysis showed that TCR beta chains associated with HLA were more clonally expanded than others that were equally common.

The V gene is TRBV18, the J gene TRBJ2-7; D is possibly TRBD2 (7 bases). Specimen: PBMCs. The origin of this receptor is a human donor in good health. The CDR3 loop is CASSPSEGEGGYEQYF. CDR3 nucleotides: TGTGCCAGCTCACCATCGGAGGGGGAGGGAGGCTACGAGCAGTACTTC.